Listed below are T cell receptor beta chains from one sample, sequenced in a study of T cell responses to AZD1222 COVID-19 vaccine. Sequencing used immunoSEQ multiplex PCR; TCRdb keeps in-frame clones, though not all of them. The profile shows over 100,000 clones, 85% to 90% of them singletons. The sequencing here drew on peripheral blood, taken on day 0 of AZD1222 vaccination. The receptors shown here come from an adult in good health. Each CDR3 is given with its conserved first and last residue. A D gene is named only where the DNA matches it firmly. For some rows the clone size is stated as once, few or many, or as a class when expanded; others skip it.

cdr3_length	clone_size	v_call	j_call	d_call	cdr3_aa	cdr3_nt
14	NA	TRBV7-2	TRBJ1-6	NA	CASSLGPGGSPLHF	TGTGCCAGCAGCTTGGGACCTGGGGGTTCACCCCTCCACTTT
15	NA	TRBV5-8	TRBJ1-3	NA	CASNIEVGSGNTIYF	TGTGCCAGCAACATTGAGGTCGGCTCTGGAAACACCATATATTTT
16	NA	TRBV6-2/TRBV6-3	TRBJ1-5	NA	CASSKVSRGERQPQHF	TGTGCCAGCAGTAAAGTCAGCAGGGGCGAACGTCAGCCCCAGCATTTT
18	NA	TRBV5-5	TRBJ2-3	TRBD2	CASSLPGLAGGVADTQYF	TGTGCCAGCAGCCTCCCGGGACTAGCGGGGGGGGTCGCAGATACGCAGTATTTT
14	NA	TRBV5-4	TRBJ1-6	NA	CASSLAQGASPLHF	TGTGCCAGCAGCTTGGCACAGGGAGCGTCACCCCTCCACTTT
14	NA	TRBV30	TRBJ1-1	NA	CAWSMGATYTEAFF	TGTGCCTGGAGTATGGGGGCGACCTACACTGAAGCTTTCTTT
14	NA	TRBV15	TRBJ1-5	NA	CATSRDRGDQPQHF	TGTGCCACCAGCAGAGATCGGGGAGATCAGCCCCAGCATTTT
13	NA	TRBV6-5	TRBJ2-1	NA	CASTGRASNEQFF	TGTGCCAGCACCGGCAGGGCGTCCAATGAGCAGTTCTTC
14	NA	TRBV5-1	TRBJ2-7	TRBD1	CASRPGTGATVPDF	TGCGCCAGCAGGCCTGGGACAGGTGCTACAGTCCCGGACTTC
15	NA	TRBV3-1/TRBV3-2	TRBJ1-1	TRBD1	CASSHPGQGMPEAFF	TGTGCCAGCAGCCATCCGGGACAGGGAATGCCTGAAGCTTTCTTT
15	NA	TRBV6-5	TRBJ2-1	NA	CASSYSGDSYNEQFF	TGTGCCAGCAGTTACAGTGGGGACTCCTACAATGAGCAGTTCTTC
13	NA	TRBV12-3/TRBV12-4	TRBJ1-1	NA	CASSLGGEGEAFF	TGTGCCAGCAGTTTAGGGGGGGAGGGTGAAGCTTTCTTT
15	few	TRBV7-8	TRBJ2-7	TRBD2	CASSTTSGATYEQYF	TGTGCCAGCAGCACTACTAGCGGGGCCACCTACGAGCAGTACTTC
19	NA	TRBV6-2/TRBV6-3	TRBJ2-5	TRBD2	CASSPPRGTSGGAGETQYF	TGTGCCAGCAGTCCCCCTCGGGGAACTAGCGGGGGGGCAGGAGAGACCCAGTACTTC
15	NA	TRBV4-1	TRBJ1-1	NA	CASSQEWPSNTEAFF	TGCGCCAGCAGCCAAGAGTGGCCGTCGAACACTGAAGCTTTCTTT
14	NA	TRBV28	TRBJ1-4	NA	CASRQGAVFEKLFF	TGTGCCAGCAGGCAAGGCGCGGTCTTTGAAAAACTGTTTTTT
13	NA	TRBV19	TRBJ2-2	NA	CASTPLNTGELFF	TGTGCCAGCACTCCTCTAAACACCGGGGAGCTGTTTTTT
14	NA	TRBV4-3	TRBJ2-7	NA	CASSQDMRSYEQYF	TGCGCCAGCAGCCAAGATATGCGCTCCTACGAGCAGTACTTC
14	NA	TRBV9	TRBJ1-5	NA	CASSVGDTHQPQHF	TGTGCCAGCAGCGTAGGGGACACCCATCAGCCCCAGCATTTT
14	NA	TRBV4-3	TRBJ2-2	NA	CASSQLQGYGELFF	TGCGCCAGCAGCCAACTACAGGGATACGGGGAGCTGTTTTTT
14	NA	TRBV19	TRBJ1-1	NA	CASSIYGGRTEAFF	TGTGCCAGTAGTATTTATGGGGGAAGGACTGAAGCTTTCTTT
18	NA	TRBV6-2/TRBV6-3	TRBJ1-1	NA	CASTPTGQGRGKSAEAFF	TGTGCCAGCACCCCCACGGGGCAGGGTAGGGGTAAGTCGGCTGAAGCTTTCTTT
12	NA	TRBV7-9	TRBJ1-1	NA	CASSSEWESAFF	TGTGCCAGCAGCTCAGAGTGGGAGTCGGCTTTCTTT
16	NA	TRBV5-1	TRBJ1-3	NA	CASSKLTGYSGNTIYF	TGCGCCAGCAGCAAATTAACAGGGTACTCTGGAAACACCATATATTTT
15	NA	TRBV5-1	TRBJ1-2	TRBD1	CASSRQGAENYGYTF	TGCGCCAGCAGCCGTCAGGGGGCAGAGAACTATGGCTACACCTTC
14	NA	TRBV5-4	TRBJ1-2	TRBD1	CASSSRQGAGSYTF	TGTGCCAGCAGCTCTAGACAGGGGGCAGGTAGCTACACCTTC
19	NA	TRBV15	TRBJ1-4	NA	CATSRDQGRVRSPREKLFF	TGTGCCACCAGCAGAGATCAGGGCAGGGTGAGGAGTCCACGGGAAAAACTGTTTTTT
13	NA	TRBV6-5	TRBJ2-5	TRBD2	CASSHGGIETQYF	TGTGCCAGCAGCCACGGGGGGATTGAGACCCAGTACTTC
16	NA	TRBV18	TRBJ2-3	TRBD2	CASSPLPSGGTDTQYF	TGTGCCAGCTCACCGCTGCCTAGCGGGGGAACAGATACGCAGTATTTT
16	NA	TRBV3-1/TRBV3-2	TRBJ2-7	TRBD2	CASSPRLAGNFYEQYF	TGTGCCAGCAGCCCACGACTAGCGGGGAATTTCTACGAGCAGTACTTC
15	NA	TRBV11-2	TRBJ1-1	NA	CASSLQGGWGTEAFF	TGTGCCAGCAGCTTACAGGGCGGGTGGGGCACTGAAGCTTTCTTT
14	NA	TRBV5-1	TRBJ2-1	TRBD2	CASSWTSGVNEQFF	TGCGCCAGCAGCTGGACTAGCGGGGTCAATGAGCAGTTCTTC
13	NA	TRBV28	TRBJ2-3	NA	CASRGTGTDTQYF	TGTGCCAGCCGGGGAACAGGGACAGATACGCAGTATTTT
15	NA	TRBV19	TRBJ1-6	TRBD1	CASSSGTGFGSPLHF	TGTGCCAGTAGTTCCGGGACAGGGTTCGGATCACCCCTCCACTTT
15	NA	TRBV7-2	TRBJ2-1	TRBD1	CASTPDRGTYNEQFF	TGTGCCAGCACCCCGGACAGGGGAACCTACAATGAGCAGTTCTTC
11	NA	TRBV15	TRBJ1-4	NA	CATSRGEKLFF	TGTGCCACCAGCAGGGGCGAAAAACTGTTTTTT
14	NA	TRBV29-1	TRBJ2-7	TRBD2	CSVEETGGLYEQYF	TGCAGCGTTGAAGAAACGGGGGGGCTCTACGAGCAGTACTTC
16	NA	TRBV11-2	TRBJ2-1	NA	CASSRQSRARDNEQFF	TGTGCCAGCAGCCGACAATCCCGGGCTCGAGACAATGAGCAGTTCTTC
13	NA	TRBV7-2	TRBJ2-3	NA	CASSLGDSDTQYF	TGTGCCAGCAGCTTAGGCGACTCCGATACGCAGTATTTT
16	NA	TRBV18	TRBJ1-1	NA	CASSPRVGTLNTEAFF	TGTGCCAGCTCACCACGGGTGGGCACCCTGAACACTGAAGCTTTCTTT
12	NA	TRBV2	TRBJ1-1	NA	CASTLWVTEAFF	TGTGCCAGCACCCTTTGGGTGACGGAAGCTTTCTTT
19	NA	TRBV7-2	TRBJ2-1	NA	CASSWLLLKWGAGGNEQFF	TGTGCCAGCAGCTGGCTCCTCTTGAAATGGGGGGCTGGGGGAAATGAGCAGTTCTTC
14	NA	TRBV19	TRBJ2-5	NA	CASSMYSTQETQYF	TGTGCCAGTAGTATGTACAGTACCCAAGAGACCCAGTACTTC
14	NA	TRBV5-1	TRBJ2-2	TRBD1	CASSKGQETGELFF	TGCGCCAGCAGCAAGGGACAGGAAACCGGGGAGCTGTTTTTT